The 16 T cell receptor beta chains given below trace back to one sample, sequenced in a study of glioma-infiltrating T cells. TCR alpha and beta CDR3 regions were amplified from RNA using iRepertoire nested multiplex PCR. TCRdb reanalysed the multiplex PCR reads using MiXCR and keeps one entry per CDR3 protein. The data show more than 110,000 distinct CDR3 sequences, 35% to 50% seen once. Input material: glioma tissue, nonneoplastic brain tissue, or PBMCs (not recorded which). These TCRs come from a human donor with low-grade glioma or glioblastoma, undergoing nonglioma brain surgery, or in good health (not recorded which).

The CDR3 DNA sequence: TGTGCCAGCAGTACAGGGGTGGGTGAAAAACTGTTTTTT. Translation gives CASSTGVGEKLFF. The chain recombines TRBV12-3 or TRBV12-4 with TRBJ1-4; 7 nucleotides match TRBD1. The J segment lost 7 bases and the V segment lost 5 bases, leaving 4 bases of the junction unmatched. The CDR3 has 13 amino acids.

This chain links TRBV20-1 with TRBJ2-3, with D perhaps being TRBD1 or TRBD2 (5 bases each). The V gene's germline CDR1 is DFQATT and CDR2 SNEGSKA (reference sequence). The CDR3 is made up of 13 amino acids. This CDR3 is CSFPVGVTDTQYF. The DNA for the CDR3 is TGCAGCTTCCCGGTGGGGGTGACAGATACGCAGTATTTT.

The V gene is TRBV4-2, the J gene TRBJ1-1; D is unclear. V lost 0 bases and J lost 4, with 12 bases in between. This CDR3 has 15 residues. CDR1 and CDR2 from the germline V gene are LGHNA and YNFKEQ. CDR3: CASSQESGMATEAFF. The CDR3 bases are TGTGCCAGCAGCCAAGAATCCGGGATGGCCACTGAAGCTTTCTTT.

With regard to this clonotype: In this CDR3 the conserved last residue, phenylalanine or tryptophan, is missing, so a read error is likely. The CDR3 loop reads CASSLGYRTDTQYL. The CDR3 nucleotides read TGTGCCAGCAGCTTAGGATACCGCACAGATACGCAGTATCTT. The chain couples TRBV7-9 to TRBJ2-3; unclear D gene. The CDR3 length is 14 residues. V was shortened by 1 base and J by 1 base, with 6 bases between the two germline ends. CDR1 and CDR2 from the germline V gene are SEHNR and FQNEAQ (reference sequence).

This clonotype was counted between two and nine times. The rearrangement joins TRBV20-1 to TRBJ1-3, with D uncertain. V lost 0 bases, J lost 8 bases, and 14 bases lay in between. Germline V gene sequence: CDR1 DFQATT, CDR2 SNEGSKA (reference sequence). The CDR3 is made up of 14 amino acids. The CDR3 DNA sequence: TGCAGTGCTAGAGATGAAAGTGAGGGCCACACCATATATTTT. It codes for CSARDESEGHTIYF.

The chain has TRBV11-2 and TRBJ2-5; perhaps TRBD1 as D (6 bases). The CDR3 has 15 amino acids. Trimming pared 2 bases from V and 5 bases from J, leaving 15 bases between. Germline V CDR1 and CDR2: SGHAT, FQNNGV. CDR3 DNA: TGTGCCAGCAGCTTACAGGGGCAATGGATCGAGACCCAGTACTTC. It is translated as CASSLQGQWIETQYF.

The table lists this clonotype with a few counts. The V gene is TRBV3-1, the J gene TRBJ2-1; D not resolved. Germline values: CDR1 LGHDT, CDR2 YNNKEL (reference sequence). The CDR3 has 14 amino acids. Trimming stripped 1 base from V and 6 bases from J, with 10 bases between. CDR3 bases: TGTGCCAGCAGCCAAGGTCTAGTTGCCAATGAGCAGTTCTTC. Protein product: CASSQGLVANEQFF.

To note about this clonotype: One end of the junction fails to match germline, which may point to a read error. The chain recombines TRBV20-1 with TRBJ2-3; D may be TRBD2 (6 bases). Per germline, CDR1 DFQATT and CDR2 SNEGSKA (reference sequence). The CDR3 has 14 amino acids. The CDR3 sequence is CSARLALNTNTQYF. The CDR3 bases are TGCAGTGCTAGGCTAGCGCTAAACACAAATACGCAGTATTTT.

The genes are TRBV28 and TRBJ2-3; D is possibly TRBD2 (5 bases). The germline V gene encodes CDR1 MDHEN and CDR2 SYDVKM. This CDR3 contains 16 residues. Trimming removed 4 bases at V and 4 bases at J, with 18 bases between. CDR3 in DNA: TGTGCCAGCAGTTGGCCAGGAGCGGCCCTTGCAGATACGCAGTATTTT. It codes for CASSWPGAALADTQYF.

This clonotype came up a few times. This chain joins TRBV20-1 and TRBJ1-2; 9 nucleotides line up with TRBD1. V trimming: 4 bases; J trimming: 6 bases; junction bases outside the gene matches: 3. Germline CDR1 is DFQATT and CDR2 is SNEGSKA (reference sequence). The CDR3 has 12 residues. Here the CDR3 reads CSANTGGDGYTF. CDR3 nucleotide sequence: TGCAGTGCTAACACAGGGGGCGATGGCTACACCTTC.

This chain links TRBV28 with TRBJ2-1; the D gene is possibly TRBD2 (5 bases). There are 13 residues in the CDR3. The germline CDR1 and CDR2 sequences are MDHEN and SYDVKM. The ends were cut back, 6 bases at V and 8 bases at J, with 14 bases in the middle. In nucleotides, the CDR3 is TGTGCCAGCAGCACCCTCCTGAGGGATGAGCAGTTCTTC. The encoded protein is CASSTLLRDEQFF.

The rearrangement joins TRBV20-1 to TRBJ2-7, with 8 bases aligning to TRBD1. After removal of 6 bases from V and 2 bases from J, the junction contained 6 bases not matched to a gene. Germline assignment: CDR1 DFQATT and CDR2 SNEGSKA (reference sequence). The CDR3 spans 13 residues. The CDR3 DNA follows: TGCAGTGCAAGTGGACAGGGCGCCTACGAGCAGTACTTC. As protein: CSASGQGAYEQYF.

This clonotype was seen a handful of times. V gene TRBV28 combines with J gene TRBJ1-2; the match to TRBD1 covers 9 bases. There are 17 residues in the CDR3. J lost 0 bases, V lost 1 base, and 6 bases had no gene match. Germline assignment: CDR1 MDHEN and CDR2 SYDVKM. The CDR3 sequence is CASSLFGTGSSNYGYTF. The CDR3, as DNA: TGTGCCAGCAGTTTATTTGGGACAGGGAGCTCTAACTATGGCTACACCTTC.

Within the sample, this clonotype is medium-sized (0.01 to 0.1%). The V call is TRBV20-1, the J call TRBJ2-1; 12 nucleotides agree with TRBD2. The CDR3 runs 15 residues. Germline V gene lookup returns CDR1 DFQATT and CDR2 SNEGSKA (reference sequence). The V segment lost 8 bases and the J segment 4 bases; nucleotides outside the gene matches: 9. The DNA for the CDR3 is TGCAGTCTGAAAAGGACTAGCGGGGATTACAATGAGCAGTTCTTC. Its translation: CSLKRTSGDYNEQFF.

The chain combines TRBV2 with TRBJ2-1, with 9 bases aligning to TRBD2. The ends lost 8 bases at V and 11 bases at J; junction bases unmatched: 4. The germline V gene has CDR1 SNHLY and CDR2 FYNNEI. This CDR3 region has 11 residues. The CDR3 bases are TGTGCCAGCCGAGGACTAGCGAAGCAGTTCTTC. Its protein product is CASRGLAKQFF.

About this clonotype itself: The junction shows a germline mismatch at one end, possibly a read error. The V and J genes are TRBV27 and TRBJ1-3; perhaps TRBD1 as D (5 bases). Germline loops: CDR1 MNHEY, CDR2 SMNVEV (reference sequence). The CDR3 is made up of 14 amino acids. The CDR3 spells CASSPRASGNIIYF. CDR3 DNA: TGTGCCAGCAGTCCCAGGGCCTCTGGAAACATCATATATTTT.